The 12 T cell receptor beta chains given below trace back to one sample, sequenced in a study of OX40 agonist ivuxolimab in advanced cancers. Libraries were made using the immunoSEQ multiplex PCR assay. Entries here come from immuneACCESS through TCRdb and include only in-frame sequences with V and J called. Some clones fail to appear in such tables; in the studies checked, an unresolved V gene covers under half of the shortfall, and the cause of the remainder is unknown. This sample has around 89,000 clones in its table, and under 95% of those were observed once. 0.6% to 0.75% of the sample is held by the ten biggest clonotypes. Source: CD4+ or CD8+ T cells sorted from blood, taken in a trial of the OX40 agonist ivuxolimab. These receptors were collected from an adult with an advanced solid tumor such as melanoma, head and neck, liver or kidney cancer.

The gene calls are TRBV9 and TRBJ1-2; 7 bases line up with TRBD1. After removal of 3 bases from V and 8 bases from J, the junction contained 13 bases not matched to a gene. This CDR3 spans 15 amino acids. Germline CDR1 reads SGDLS; CDR2 reads YYNGEE. The CDR3 DNA sequence: TGTGCCAGCAGCGCCCCAGGGGGGGTACCAGTCGGCTACACCTTC. As protein: CASSAPGGVPVGYTF.

Of note for this clone: Other DNA sequences within the sample encode an identical CDR3. The chain has TRBV7-9 and TRBJ1-6; the D gene is possibly TRBD1 (6 bases). V lost 1 base, J lost 5 bases, and 6 bases lay in between. CDR1 and CDR2 from the germline V gene are SEHNR and FQNEAQ (reference sequence). This CDR3 has 14 residues. The chain's CDR3 is CASSLGTDNSPLHF. CDR3 coding DNA: TGTGCCAGCAGCTTAGGGACAGATAATTCACCCCTCCACTTT.

V gene TRBV18 combines with J gene TRBJ1-2, with TRBD1 as a possible D gene (6 bases). From germline, CDR1 is KGHSH and CDR2 LQKENI. Trimming pared 1 base from V and 4 bases from J, leaving 10 bases between. The CDR3 runs to 14 residues. The CDR3 region has the DNA TGTGCCAGCTCACCACTCGAGACAGGCTATGGCTACACCTTC. Amino acid sequence: CASSPLETGYGYTF.

The rearrangement uses TRBV28 and TRBJ2-7; 10 bases fit TRBD1. CDR3 length: 14 amino acids. Germline CDR1 is MDHEN and CDR2 is SYDVKM. V lost 3 bases and J lost 4; bases outside the gene matches: 3. CDR3 sequence: CASSLTGGLYEQYF. CDR3 coding DNA: TGTGCCAGCAGTTTGACAGGGGGCTTGTACGAGCAGTACTTC.

This chain connects TRBV5-8 to TRBJ2-3; 11 nucleotides agree with TRBD1. CDR1 and CDR2 (germline): SGHTS, YDEGEE. This CDR3 is built from 15 residues. Trimming at V came to 4 bases and at J to 3 bases, leaving 4 bases not matched to a gene. For the CDR3, the DNA is TGTGCCAGCAGCGCCGGGACAGGGGGGACAGATACGCAGTATTTT. As protein: CASSAGTGGTDTQYF. The whole variable domain, filled in from reference TRBV5-8 and TRBJ2-3, reads EAGVTQSPTHLIKTRGQQATLRCSPISGHTSVYWYQQALGLGLQFLLWYDEGEERNRGNFPPRFSGRQFPNYSSELNVNALELEDSALYLCASSAGTGGTDTQYFGPGTRLTVL.

The chain recombines TRBV28 with TRBJ2-5; no clear D. The CDR3 is 13 residues long. Germline CDR1 reads MDHEN; CDR2 reads SYDVKM. V was pared by 2 bases and J by 3 bases, with 7 bases between. The CDR3 DNA reads as TGTGCCAGCAGTTTAACCGGAGAAGAGACCCAGTACTTC. Translating gives CASSLTGEETQYF. Combining the CDR3 with reference TRBV28 and TRBJ2-5 gives the whole variable domain DVKVTQSSRYLVKRTGEKVFLECVQDMDHENMFWYRQDPGLGLRLIYFSYDVKMKEKGDIPEGYSVSREKKERFSLILESASTNQTSMYLCASSLTGEETQYFGPGTRLLVL.

The chain recombines TRBV5-4 with TRBJ2-2, with D tentatively TRBD1 (5 bases). The length of the CDR3 is 15 residues. Germline V gene data show CDR1 as SGHNT and CDR2 as YYREEE (reference sequence). Trimming shortened V by 0 bases and J by 3 bases, and 9 bases separated the two germline ends. The CDR3 loop reads CASSLGQMYTGELFF. The CDR3 DNA reads as TGTGCCAGCAGCTTGGGACAGATGTACACCGGGGAGCTGTTTTTT. Looking up the rest from reference TRBV5-4 and TRBJ2-2 gives the full variable domain: ETGVTQSPTHLIKTRGQQVTLRCSSQSGHNTVSWYQQALGQGPQFIFQYYREEENGRGNFPPRFSGLQFPNYSSELNVNALELDDSALYLCASSLGQMYTGELFFGEGSRLTVL.

This chain uses TRBV28 with TRBJ2-6; D gene ambiguous. Germline V lookup: CDR1 MDHEN, CDR2 SYDVKM. Trimming removed 2 bases from V and 5 bases from J, with 1 base in between. This CDR3 has 12 amino acids. The CDR3, as DNA: TGTGCCAGCAGTTTACGGGCCAACGTCCTGACTTTC. Amino acid sequence: CASSLRANVLTF. The complete variable domain, with remaining parts taken from reference TRBV28 and TRBJ2-6, reads DVKVTQSSRYLVKRTGEKVFLECVQDMDHENMFWYRQDPGLGLRLIYFSYDVKMKEKGDIPEGYSVSREKKERFSLILESASTNQTSMYLCASSLRANVLTFGAGSRLTVL.

The chain combines TRBV6-4 with TRBJ2-1, with TRBD2 matching 8 bases. Germline V gene lookup returns CDR1 MRHNA and CDR2 SNTAGT. The CDR3 spans 15 residues. With 4 bases clipped from V and 4 bases from J, the junction kept 6 bases outside the gene matches. This CDR3 is CASSVVSGTYNEQFF. DNA for the CDR3: TGTGCCAGCAGTGTGGTTAGCGGGACTTACAATGAGCAGTTCTTC.

The rearrangement uses TRBV28 and TRBJ2-7, with 7 nucleotides matching TRBD1. The J segment lost 3 bases and the V segment lost 5 bases, leaving 7 bases of the junction unmatched. The length of the CDR3 is 14 residues. From germline, CDR1 is MDHEN and CDR2 SYDVKM. CDR3 amino acids: CASSGDRERYEQYF. CDR3 in DNA: TGTGCCAGCAGTGGAGACAGGGAACGCTACGAGCAGTACTTC.

V is TRBV9 and J is TRBJ2-2; no definite D call. Trimming shortened V by 2 bases and J by 9 bases, and 17 bases separated the two germline ends. Germline V gene lookup returns CDR1 SGDLS and CDR2 YYNGEE. The CDR3 has 15 amino acids. CDR3 in amino acids: CASSVLGEGWRELFF. CDR3 bases: TGTGCCAGCAGCGTCTTGGGTGAAGGGTGGCGGGAGCTGTTTTTT.

The rearrangement links TRBV18 to TRBJ2-7, with D tentatively TRBD1 (5 bases). The CDR3 covers 14 residues. Germline loops: CDR1 KGHSH, CDR2 LQKENI. The germline V and J ends were trimmed by 5 bases and 4 bases, with 15 bases remaining between them. The CDR3 sequence: CASSSGRQIYEQYF. The DNA of the CDR3 is TGTGCCAGCTCATCTGGGCGACAGATATACGAGCAGTACTTC.